This T cell receptor (beta chain) is drawn from a study of T cell clonality in common variable immunodeficiency. General study findings and limits: Reportedly, TCR beta sequences from common variable immunodeficiency showed fewer deletions and N-nucleotide insertions. Authors noted CVID clonality's cause needs subpopulation repertoire sequencing.

Sequencing input was equivalent genomic DNA from CVID and controls. The repertoire was sequenced with immunoSEQ multiplex PCR; TCRdb's copy has only in-frame clones and lacks some. This sample has over 30,000 clones, each found more than once. On this clone: Its antigen is as yet unknown.

The origin of this receptor is a human donor with common variable immunodeficiency. Sequencing was carried out using peripheral blood mononuclear cells.

Partial CDR3 DNA: TGCGCCAGCAGCCCGGTCTCACTAGCGGGGGGGCTCGAGACC. It specifies CASSPVSLAGGLET. The entire CDR3 protein is CASSPVSLAGGLETQYF. The chain carries TRBV5-1 and TRBJ2-5; 13 positions match TRBD2. The read stops 3 residues short of the end of the CDR3; the missing end is completed from the germline J gene. This CDR3 region has 17 residues. Trimming took 4 bases from V and 5 from J; bases not matched to a gene: 11. In germline, CDR1 is SGHRS, CDR2 YFSETQ.